Included here is one TCR beta chain sequence, with context. The antigen remains unidentified. With V trimmed by 6 bases and J by 2 bases, 9 bases remained unmatched. The CDR3 has 15 amino acids. Germline-derived CDR1 and CDR2 are MGHRA and YSYEKL. The sample is drawn from a study of CD8 T cells in ankylosing spondylitis. Study findings and constraints: Disease-linked clones reportedly showed significant enrichment in matched ankylosing spondylitis synovial fluid. The disease-linked clones had a CD8+ phenotype and low blood frequencies.

TCRdb re-called the 5' RACE reads through MiXCR, storing one row per CDR3 protein. The table lists a few hundred thousand distinct CDR3 sequences, around 20% of them singletons. The receptor was isolated from a male donor with ankylosing spondylitis or in good health (not recorded which). The V gene is TRBV4-1, the J gene TRBJ1-2, with 7 nucleotides matching TRBD1. The sample consisted of blood, either unsorted or a sorted T cell fraction (not recorded which). The CDR3 spells CASRWRDSSNYGYTF. The DNA for the CDR3 is TGCGCCAGCAGGTGGAGGGACAGCAGCAACTATGGCTACACCTTC.